The clone carrying this T cell receptor (beta chain) was observed many times. No antigen is known for it. TCRdb reanalysed the RACE reads using MiXCR and keeps one entry per CDR3 protein. The data hold over 85,000 distinct CDR3 sequences, with approximately 9.3% observed a single time. The time point denotes: patch test 2, 6 weeks after DPC sensitization. Treatment here: therapeutic diphenylcyclopropenone sensitization with weekly scalp DPC. The record originates from a study of human T cells and chemical hapten exposure. Regarding the study as a whole: DPC sensitization did not alter TCRs above 1 in 1000 frequency. Counts of expanded TCRs at PT1 were positively correlated with patch test score.

Germline CDR1 reads DFQATT; CDR2 reads SNEGSKA (reference sequence). Germline trimming cut 5 bases from V and 6 bases from J; bases unmatched to any gene: 6. This CDR3 spans 13 amino acids. The J gene is TRBJ2-1, the V gene TRBV20-1; TRBD2 aligns across 8 bases. This sequence originates from a woman aged 40 to 50 with alopecia areata. Some clones in this sample may be carry-over from other donors' samples. Sequences were derived from whole blood, sampled in connection with sensitization to the hapten diphenylcyclopropenone (DPC). In nucleotides, the CDR3 is TGCAGTGCTCTTATGGGGACTAGCAATGAGCAGTTCTTC. Translation: CSALMGTSNEQFF.